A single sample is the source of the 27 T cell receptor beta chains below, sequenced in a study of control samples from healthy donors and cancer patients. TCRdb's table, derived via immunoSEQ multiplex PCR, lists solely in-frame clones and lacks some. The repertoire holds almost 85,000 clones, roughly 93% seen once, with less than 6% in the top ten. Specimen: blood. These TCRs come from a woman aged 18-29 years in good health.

The CDR3: CASSSGTNYGYTF. The DNA of the CDR3 is TGTGCCAGCAGTTCAGGGACTAACTATGGCTACACCTTC. The rearrangement uses TRBV28 and TRBJ1-2; possible D gene TRBD1, 5 bases. The CDR3 has 13 amino acids. Between the trimmed V and J ends, which lost 4 bases and 0 bases, there was a span of 6 bases. Per the germline V gene, CDR1 is MDHEN and CDR2 is SYDVKM.

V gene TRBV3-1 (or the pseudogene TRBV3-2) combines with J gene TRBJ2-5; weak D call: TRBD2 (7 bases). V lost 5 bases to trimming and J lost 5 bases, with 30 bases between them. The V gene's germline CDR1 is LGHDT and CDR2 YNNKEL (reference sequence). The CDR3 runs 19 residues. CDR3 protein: CASSSRQAPRGRAVETQYF. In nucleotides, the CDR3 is TGTGCCAGCAGCTCACGACAGGCCCCCCGAGGGAGGGCCGTGGAGACCCAGTACTTC.

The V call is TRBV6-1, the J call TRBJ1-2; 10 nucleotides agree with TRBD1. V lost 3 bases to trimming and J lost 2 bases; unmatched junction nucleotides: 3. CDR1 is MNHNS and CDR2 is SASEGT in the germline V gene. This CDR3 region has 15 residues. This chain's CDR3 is CASSDLGQGNYGYTF. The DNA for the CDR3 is TGTGCCAGCAGTGATTTGGGACAGGGGAACTATGGCTACACCTTC.

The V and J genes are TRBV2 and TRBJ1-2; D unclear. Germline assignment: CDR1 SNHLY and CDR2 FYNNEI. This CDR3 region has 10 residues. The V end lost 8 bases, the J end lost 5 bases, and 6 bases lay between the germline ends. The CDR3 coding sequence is TGTGCCAGCTTGGGTTATGGCTACACCTTC. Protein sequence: CASLGYGYTF.

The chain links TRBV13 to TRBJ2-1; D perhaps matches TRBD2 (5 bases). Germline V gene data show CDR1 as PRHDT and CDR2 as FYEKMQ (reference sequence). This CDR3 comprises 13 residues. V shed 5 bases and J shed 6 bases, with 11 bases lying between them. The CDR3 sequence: CASSLLATNEQFF. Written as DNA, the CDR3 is TGTGCCAGCAGCCTTCTAGCAACCAATGAGCAGTTCTTC. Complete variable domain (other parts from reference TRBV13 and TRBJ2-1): AAGVIQSPRHLIKEKRETATLKCYPIPRHDTVYWYQQGPGQDPQFLISFYEKMQSDKGSIPDRFSAQQFSDYHSELNMSSLELGDSALYFCASSLLATNEQFFGPGTRLTVL.

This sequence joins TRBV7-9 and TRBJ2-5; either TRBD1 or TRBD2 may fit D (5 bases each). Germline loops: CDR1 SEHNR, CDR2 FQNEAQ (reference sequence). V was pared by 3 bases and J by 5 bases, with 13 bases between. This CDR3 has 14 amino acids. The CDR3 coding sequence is TGTGCCAGCAGCTTTGGCAGGGAGTTGGAGACCCAGTACTTC. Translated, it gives CASSFGRELETQYF.

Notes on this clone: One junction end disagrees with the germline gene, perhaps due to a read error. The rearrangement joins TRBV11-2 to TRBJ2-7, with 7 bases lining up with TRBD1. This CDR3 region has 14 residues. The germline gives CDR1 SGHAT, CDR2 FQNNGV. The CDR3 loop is CASSRGTALYEQCF. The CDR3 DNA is TGTGCCAGCAGCCGAGGGACAGCACTTTACGAGCAGTGCTTC.

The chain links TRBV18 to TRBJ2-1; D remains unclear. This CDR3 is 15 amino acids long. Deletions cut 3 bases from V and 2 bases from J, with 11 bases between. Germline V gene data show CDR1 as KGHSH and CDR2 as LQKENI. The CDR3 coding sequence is TGTGCCAGCTCACCTGACCACAGCACCTACAATGAGCAGTTCTTC. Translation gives CASSPDHSTYNEQFF.

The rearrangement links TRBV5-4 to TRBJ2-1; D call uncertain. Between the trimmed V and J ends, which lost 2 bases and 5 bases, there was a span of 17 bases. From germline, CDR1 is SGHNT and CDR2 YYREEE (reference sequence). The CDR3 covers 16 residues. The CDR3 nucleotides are TGTGCCAGCAGCTTTCCCCGCCCCGGTTGGGACAATGAGCAGTTCTTC. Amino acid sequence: CASSFPRPGWDNEQFF.

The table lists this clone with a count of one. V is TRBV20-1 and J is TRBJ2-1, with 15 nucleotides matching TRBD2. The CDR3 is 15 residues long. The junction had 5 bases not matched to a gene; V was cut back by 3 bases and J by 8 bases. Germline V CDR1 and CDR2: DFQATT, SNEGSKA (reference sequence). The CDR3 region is CSASPGTSGRYEQFF. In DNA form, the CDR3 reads TGCAGTGCTAGTCCTGGGACTAGCGGGAGGTATGAGCAGTTCTTC.

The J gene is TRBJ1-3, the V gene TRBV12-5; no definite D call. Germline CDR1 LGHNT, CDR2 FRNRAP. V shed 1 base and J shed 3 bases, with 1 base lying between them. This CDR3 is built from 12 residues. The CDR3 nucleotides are TGTGCTAGTGGTTTGGATGGAAACACCATATATTTT. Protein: CASGLDGNTIYF.

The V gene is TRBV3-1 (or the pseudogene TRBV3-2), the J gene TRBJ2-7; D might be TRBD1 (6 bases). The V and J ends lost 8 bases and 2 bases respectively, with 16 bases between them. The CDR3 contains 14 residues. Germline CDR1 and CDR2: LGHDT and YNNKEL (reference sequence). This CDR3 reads CASSEGDKTYEQYF. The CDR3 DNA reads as TGTGCCAGCTCCGAGGGGGACAAAACCTACGAGCAGTACTTC.

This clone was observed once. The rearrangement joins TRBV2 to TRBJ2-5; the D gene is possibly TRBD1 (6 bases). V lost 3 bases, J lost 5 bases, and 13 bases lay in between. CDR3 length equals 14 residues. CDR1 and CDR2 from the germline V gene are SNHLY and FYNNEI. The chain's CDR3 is CASSDQQGTETQYF. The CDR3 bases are TGTGCCAGCAGTGACCAACAGGGAACGGAGACCCAGTACTTC.

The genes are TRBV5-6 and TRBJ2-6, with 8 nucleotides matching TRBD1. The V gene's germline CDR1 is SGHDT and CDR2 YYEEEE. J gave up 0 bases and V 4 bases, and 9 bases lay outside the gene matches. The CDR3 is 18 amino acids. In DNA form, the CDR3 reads TGTGCCAGCAGCGGAGACAGGGGAAGGGTCTCTGGGGCCAACGTCCTGACTTTC. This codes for CASSGDRGRVSGANVLTF.

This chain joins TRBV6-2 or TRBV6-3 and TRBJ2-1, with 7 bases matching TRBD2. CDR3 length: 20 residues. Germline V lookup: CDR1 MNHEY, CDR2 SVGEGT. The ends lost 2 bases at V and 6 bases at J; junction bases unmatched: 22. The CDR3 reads CASSYGAGVRSGWRFNEQFF. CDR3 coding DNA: TGTGCCAGCAGTTACGGGGCGGGAGTAAGGTCGGGTTGGCGTTTCAATGAGCAGTTCTTC.

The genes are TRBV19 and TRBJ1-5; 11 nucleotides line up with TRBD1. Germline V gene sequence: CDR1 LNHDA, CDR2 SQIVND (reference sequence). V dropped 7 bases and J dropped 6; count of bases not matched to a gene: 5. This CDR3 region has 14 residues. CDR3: CASNGQGARQPQHF. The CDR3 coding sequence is TGTGCCAGTAATGGACAGGGGGCCCGTCAGCCCCAGCATTTT.

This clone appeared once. In nucleotides, the CDR3 is TGCGCCAGCAGCCAAGACGAGGGTGGCGGGCTCAATGAGCAGTTCTTC. Its translation is CASSQDEGGGLNEQFF. The chain links TRBV4-3 to TRBJ2-1; possibly TRBD2 for D (5 bases). Germline V CDR1 and CDR2: LGHNA, YSLEER. With 0 bases removed from V and 6 bases from J, the gap between germline ends came to 15 bases. This CDR3 spans 16 amino acids.

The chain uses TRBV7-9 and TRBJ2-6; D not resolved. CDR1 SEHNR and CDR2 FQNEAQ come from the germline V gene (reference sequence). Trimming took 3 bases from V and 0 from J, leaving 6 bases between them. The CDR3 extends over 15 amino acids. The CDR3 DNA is TGTGCCAGCAGCTTCCAGCACTCTGGGGCCAACGTCCTGACTTTC. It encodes CASSFQHSGANVLTF.

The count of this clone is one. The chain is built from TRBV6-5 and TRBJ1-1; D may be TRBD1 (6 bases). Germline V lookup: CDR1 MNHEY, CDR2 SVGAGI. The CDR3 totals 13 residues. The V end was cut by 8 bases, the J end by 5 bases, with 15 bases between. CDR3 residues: CASGRGVNTEAFF. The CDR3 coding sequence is TGTGCCAGCGGGAGGGGGGTAAATACTGAAGCTTTCTTT.

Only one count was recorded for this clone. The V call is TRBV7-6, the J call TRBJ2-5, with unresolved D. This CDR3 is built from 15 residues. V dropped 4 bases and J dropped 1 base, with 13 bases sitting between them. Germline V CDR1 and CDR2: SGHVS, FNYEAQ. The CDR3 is CASSSSNVPQETQYF. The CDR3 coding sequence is TGTGCCAGCAGCTCGTCAAACGTCCCCCAAGAGACCCAGTACTTC.

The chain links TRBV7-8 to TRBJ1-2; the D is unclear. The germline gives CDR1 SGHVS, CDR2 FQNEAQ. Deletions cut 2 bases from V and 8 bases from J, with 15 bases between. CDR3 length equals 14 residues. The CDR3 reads CASSLSQAAYGYTF. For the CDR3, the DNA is TGTGCCAGCAGCTTATCTCAGGCGGCATACGGCTACACCTTC.

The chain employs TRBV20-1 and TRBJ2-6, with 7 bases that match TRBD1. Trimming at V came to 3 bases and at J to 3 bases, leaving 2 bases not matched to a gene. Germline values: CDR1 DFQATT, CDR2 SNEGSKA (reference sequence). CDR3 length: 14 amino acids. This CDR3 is CSASHRGGANVLTF. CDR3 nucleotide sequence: TGCAGTGCTAGTCACAGGGGTGGGGCCAACGTCCTGACTTTC.

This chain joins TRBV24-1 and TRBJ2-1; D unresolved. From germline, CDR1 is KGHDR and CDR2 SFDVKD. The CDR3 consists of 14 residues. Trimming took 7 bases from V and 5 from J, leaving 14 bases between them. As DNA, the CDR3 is TGTGCCACCAGCCCGACGGAGACCCACAATGAGCAGTTCTTC. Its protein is CATSPTETHNEQFF.

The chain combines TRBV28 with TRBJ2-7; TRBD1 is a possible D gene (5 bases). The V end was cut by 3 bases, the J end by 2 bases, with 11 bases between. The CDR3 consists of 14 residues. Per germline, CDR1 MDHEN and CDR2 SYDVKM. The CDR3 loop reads CASSLDKRAYEQYF. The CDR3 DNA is TGTGCCAGCAGTTTGGACAAACGGGCCTACGAGCAGTACTTC.

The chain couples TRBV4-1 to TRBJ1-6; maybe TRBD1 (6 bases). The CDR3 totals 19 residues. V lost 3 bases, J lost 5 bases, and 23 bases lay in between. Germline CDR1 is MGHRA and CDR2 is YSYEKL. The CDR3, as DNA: TGCGCCAGCAGCCACCCTGGCAGTTACAGGGAGATCGATAATTCACCCCTCCACTTT. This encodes CASSHPGSYREIDNSPLHF.

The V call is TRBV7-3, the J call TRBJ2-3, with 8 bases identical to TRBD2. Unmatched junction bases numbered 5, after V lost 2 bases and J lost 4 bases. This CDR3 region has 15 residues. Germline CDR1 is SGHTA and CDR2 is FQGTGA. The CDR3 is CASSLPTSGADTQYF. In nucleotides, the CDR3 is TGTGCCAGCAGCTTACCAACTAGCGGTGCAGATACGCAGTATTTT.

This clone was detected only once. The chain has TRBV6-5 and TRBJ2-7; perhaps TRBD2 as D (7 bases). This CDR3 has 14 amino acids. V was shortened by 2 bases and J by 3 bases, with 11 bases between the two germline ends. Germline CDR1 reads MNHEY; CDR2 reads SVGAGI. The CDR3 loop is CASSYGGAGYEQYF. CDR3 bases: TGTGCCAGCAGTTACGGGGGGGCGGGCTACGAGCAGTACTTC.